This T cell receptor (beta chain) was recorded in a study of shared clonotypes between healthy human individuals. CDR3 size: 14 residues. V was clipped by 5 bases and J by 4 bases; unmatched bases: 4. From germline, CDR1 is SNHLY and CDR2 FYNNEI. Assay: immunoSEQ multiplex PCR; the TCRdb copy retains only in-frame clones and omits some. The sample records 2.3 million or so clones, more than 85% being singletons. The TCR was taken from a man between 18 and 29 years old in good health. Some clones in this sample may be carry-over from other donors' samples. The chain is built from TRBV2 and TRBJ1-5, with 8 bases aligning to TRBD1. Material: naive CD4+ T cells from PBMCs. The sample's subset: CD45RA+ positively selected. This CDR3 reads CASSRQGKNQPQHF. In nucleotides, the CDR3 is TGTGCCAGCAGTCGACAGGGGAAGAATCAGCCCCAGCATTTT.